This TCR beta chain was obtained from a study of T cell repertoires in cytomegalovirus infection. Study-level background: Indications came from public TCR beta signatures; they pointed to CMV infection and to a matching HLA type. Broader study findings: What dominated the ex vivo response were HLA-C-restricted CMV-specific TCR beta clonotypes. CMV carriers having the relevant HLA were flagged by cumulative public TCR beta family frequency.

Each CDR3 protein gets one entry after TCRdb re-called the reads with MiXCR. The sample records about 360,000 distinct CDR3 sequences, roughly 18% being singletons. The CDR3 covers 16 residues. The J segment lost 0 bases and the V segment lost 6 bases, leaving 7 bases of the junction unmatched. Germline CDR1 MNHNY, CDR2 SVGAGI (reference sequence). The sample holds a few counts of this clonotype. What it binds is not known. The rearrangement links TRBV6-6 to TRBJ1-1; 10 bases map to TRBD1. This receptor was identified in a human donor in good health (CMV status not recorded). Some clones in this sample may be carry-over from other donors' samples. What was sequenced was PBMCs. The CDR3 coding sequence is TGTGCCAGCAGACGGGACAGGGGAGGTTTGAACACTGAAGCTTTCTTT. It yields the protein CASRRDRGGLNTEAFF.